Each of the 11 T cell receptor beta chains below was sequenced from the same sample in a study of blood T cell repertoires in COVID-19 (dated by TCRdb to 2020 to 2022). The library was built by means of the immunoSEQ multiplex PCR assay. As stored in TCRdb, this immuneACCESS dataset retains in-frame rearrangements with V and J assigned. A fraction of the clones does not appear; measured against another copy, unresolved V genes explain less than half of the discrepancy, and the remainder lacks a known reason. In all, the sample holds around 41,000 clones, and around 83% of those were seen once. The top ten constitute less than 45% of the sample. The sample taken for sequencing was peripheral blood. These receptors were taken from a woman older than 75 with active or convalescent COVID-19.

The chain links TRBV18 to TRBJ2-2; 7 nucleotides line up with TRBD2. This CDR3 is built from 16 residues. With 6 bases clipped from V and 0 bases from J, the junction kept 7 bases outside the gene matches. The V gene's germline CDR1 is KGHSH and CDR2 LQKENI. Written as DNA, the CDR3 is TGTGCCAGCTCCGGGCTGGCGGGAGCGAACACCGGGGAGCTGTTTTTT. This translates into CASSGLAGANTGELFF.

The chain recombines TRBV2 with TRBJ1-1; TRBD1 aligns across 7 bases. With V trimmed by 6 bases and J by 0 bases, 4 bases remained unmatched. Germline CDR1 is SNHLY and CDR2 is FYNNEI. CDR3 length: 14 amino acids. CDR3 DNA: TGTGCCAGCAGCTCGGGACAGTTGAACACTGAAGCTTTCTTT. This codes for CASSSGQLNTEAFF.

The chain's CDR3 is CASSPADSNQPQHF. The CDR3 DNA reads TGTGCCAGCTCCCCAGCAGATAGCAATCAGCCCCAGCATTTT. The chain is built from TRBV18 and TRBJ1-5; D unresolved. Germline V CDR1 and CDR2: KGHSH, LQKENI. The V end was cut by 6 bases, the J end by 0 bases, with 9 bases between. This CDR3 has 14 residues.

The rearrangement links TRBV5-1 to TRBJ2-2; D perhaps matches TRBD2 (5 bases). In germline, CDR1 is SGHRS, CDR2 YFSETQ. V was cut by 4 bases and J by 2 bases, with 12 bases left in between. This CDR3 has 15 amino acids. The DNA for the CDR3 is TGCGCCAGCAGCAACCGGGAACAAAACACCGGGGAGCTGTTTTTT. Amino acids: CASSNREQNTGELFF.

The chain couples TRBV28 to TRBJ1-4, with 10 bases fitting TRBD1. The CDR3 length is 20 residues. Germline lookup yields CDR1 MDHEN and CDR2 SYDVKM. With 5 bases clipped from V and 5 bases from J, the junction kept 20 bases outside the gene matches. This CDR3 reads CASSRPLGTGASGVNEKLFF. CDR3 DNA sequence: TGTGCCAGCAGTCGACCCCTCGGGACAGGGGCATCGGGGGTCAATGAAAAACTGTTTTTT.

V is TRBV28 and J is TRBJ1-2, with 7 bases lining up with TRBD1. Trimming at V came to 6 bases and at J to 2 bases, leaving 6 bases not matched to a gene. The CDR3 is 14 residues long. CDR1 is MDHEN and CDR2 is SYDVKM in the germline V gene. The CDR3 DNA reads TGTGCCAGCAGGGGACCGGACAGGAACTATGGCTACACCTTC. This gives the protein CASRGPDRNYGYTF.

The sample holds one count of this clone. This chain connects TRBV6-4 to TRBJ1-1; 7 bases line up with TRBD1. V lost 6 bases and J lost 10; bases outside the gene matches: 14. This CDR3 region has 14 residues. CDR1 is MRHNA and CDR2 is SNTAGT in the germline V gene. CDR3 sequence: CASRSQATGSVAFF. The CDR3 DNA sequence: TGTGCCAGCAGGAGCCAAGCGACAGGGTCGGTAGCTTTCTTT.

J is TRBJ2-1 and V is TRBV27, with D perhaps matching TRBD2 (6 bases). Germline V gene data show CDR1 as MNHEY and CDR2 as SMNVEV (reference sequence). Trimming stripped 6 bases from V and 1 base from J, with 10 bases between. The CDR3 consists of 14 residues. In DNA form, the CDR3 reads TGTGCCAGCAGGCGGGACGCATCCTACAATGAGCAGTTCTTC. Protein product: CASRRDASYNEQFF.

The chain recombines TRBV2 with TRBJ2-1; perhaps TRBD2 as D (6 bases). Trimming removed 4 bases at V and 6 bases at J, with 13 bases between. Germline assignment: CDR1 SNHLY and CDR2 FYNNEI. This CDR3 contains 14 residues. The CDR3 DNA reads TGTGCCAGCAGTGTTCGGCGGGATGGCAATGAGCAGTTCTTC. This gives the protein CASSVRRDGNEQFF.

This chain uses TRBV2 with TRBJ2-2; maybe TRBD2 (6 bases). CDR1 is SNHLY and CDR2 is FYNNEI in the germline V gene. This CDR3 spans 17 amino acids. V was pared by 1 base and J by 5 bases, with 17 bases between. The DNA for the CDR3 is TGTGCCAGCAGTGAAGGGCTAGCGCTATCTGGGACCGGGGAGCTGTTTTTT. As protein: CASSEGLALSGTGELFF.

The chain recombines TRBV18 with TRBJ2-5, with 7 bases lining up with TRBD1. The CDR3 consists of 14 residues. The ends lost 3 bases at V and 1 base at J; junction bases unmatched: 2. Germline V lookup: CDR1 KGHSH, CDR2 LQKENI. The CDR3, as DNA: TGTGCCAGCTCACCTTGGGACAGCCAAGAGACCCAGTACTTC. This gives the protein CASSPWDSQETQYF.